Listed below are T cell receptor beta chains from one sample, sequenced in a study of T cells in Graves' hyperthyroidism and ophthalmopathy. TCRdb re-analysed the multiplex PCR reads in MiXCR, keeping a single row per CDR3 protein. The sample yields fewer than 400,000 distinct CDR3 sequences, over 11% seen once. The sequencing input was blood. The receptors derive from a man between 50 and 59 years old with Graves' ophthalmopathy. The CDR3 runs from the conserved cysteine through the conserved F or W. Each record gives: J gene, CDR3 length, V gene, D gene, clone size, CDR3 protein, CDR3 DNA. A D gene is named only where the DNA matches it firmly. Only some rows state a clone size, as once, few, many or a class for expanded clones.

J gene: TRBJ2-1; CDR3 length: 15; V gene: TRBV10-2; D gene: -; clone size: -; CDR3 protein: CASSEPGSSYNEQFF; CDR3 DNA: TGCGCCAGCAGTGAGCCGGGGAGCTCCTACAATGAGCAGTTCTTC
J gene: TRBJ1-4; CDR3 length: 15; V gene: TRBV28; D gene: TRBD1; clone size: few; CDR3 protein: CATSLGGQLNEKLFF; CDR3 DNA: TGTGCCACCTCCCTAGGGGGACAGCTTAATGAAAAACTGTTTTTT
J gene: TRBJ2-3; CDR3 length: 14; V gene: TRBV28; D gene: TRBD2; clone size: many; CDR3 protein: CPSGLAGQSDTQYF; CDR3 DNA: TGTCCCTCCGGACTAGCGGGACAGTCAGATACGCAGTATTTT
J gene: TRBJ2-3; CDR3 length: 13; V gene: TRBV10-2; D gene: -; clone size: -; CDR3 protein: CASSESTRDTQYF; CDR3 DNA: TGCGCCAGCAGTGAGTCGACGCGAGATACGCAGTATTTT
J gene: TRBJ2-1; CDR3 length: 17; V gene: TRBV7-9; D gene: -; clone size: few; CDR3 protein: CASSLAETGYSYNEQFF; CDR3 DNA: TGTGCCAGCAGCTTAGCGGAGACAGGCTACTCCTACAATGAGCAGTTCTTC
J gene: TRBJ1-1; CDR3 length: 13; V gene: TRBV12-3/TRBV12-4; D gene: -; clone size: -; CDR3 protein: CASSLKGGTEALF; CDR3 DNA: TGTGCCAGCAGTTTAAAGGGTGGGACTGAAGCTCTCTTT
J gene: TRBJ2-1; CDR3 length: 13; V gene: TRBV29-1; D gene: TRBD1; clone size: -; CDR3 protein: CSAGTGAYNEQFF; CDR3 DNA: TGCAGCGCCGGGACAGGGGCGTACAATGAGCAGTTCTTC
J gene: TRBJ2-7; CDR3 length: 13; V gene: TRBV11-2; D gene: -; clone size: many; CDR3 protein: CASSMTGSYEQYF; CDR3 DNA: TGTGCCAGCAGCATGACAGGCTCCTACGAGCAGTACTTC
J gene: TRBJ2-2; CDR3 length: 13; V gene: TRBV6-1; D gene: -; clone size: few; CDR3 protein: CATWRADTGELFF; CDR3 DNA: TGTGCCACCTGGAGGGCCGACACCGGGGAGCTGTTTTTT
J gene: TRBJ2-7; CDR3 length: 14; V gene: TRBV3-1; D gene: -; clone size: many; CDR3 protein: CASSQEYNSYEQYF; CDR3 DNA: TGTGCCAGCAGCCAAGAATATAACTCCTACGAGCAGTACTTC
J gene: TRBJ2-5; CDR3 length: 14; V gene: TRBV11-2; D gene: -; clone size: -; CDR3 protein: CASTRLSSQETQYF; CDR3 DNA: TGTGCCAGCACCCGATTGTCATCACAAGAGACCCAGTACTTC
J gene: TRBJ2-5; CDR3 length: 17; V gene: TRBV6-6; D gene: TRBD2; clone size: -; CDR3 protein: CASSYFRTRLAIETQYF; CDR3 DNA: TGTGCCAGCAGTTACTTCCGGACACGACTAGCTATCGAGACCCAGTACTTC
J gene: TRBJ1-5; CDR3 length: 12; V gene: TRBV7-9; D gene: TRBD1; clone size: -; CDR3 protein: CASSRDSQPQHF; CDR3 DNA: TGTGCCAGCAGCCGGGACAGTCAGCCCCAGCATTTT
J gene: TRBJ2-1; CDR3 length: 11; V gene: TRBV30; D gene: -; clone size: many; CDR3 protein: CAWSLYNEQFF; CDR3 DNA: TGTGCCTGGAGTCTTTACAATGAGCAGTTCTTC
J gene: TRBJ2-3; CDR3 length: 16; V gene: TRBV18; D gene: -; clone size: -; CDR3 protein: CASSPETGPYTDTQYF; CDR3 DNA: TGTGCCAGCTCACCAGAGACGGGCCCCTACACAGATACGCAGTATTTT
J gene: TRBJ2-3; CDR3 length: 14; V gene: TRBV7-9; D gene: -; clone size: many; CDR3 protein: CASSLAGRGDTQYF; CDR3 DNA: TGTGCCAGCAGCTTAGCCGGCAGGGGAGATACGCAGTATTTT
J gene: TRBJ2-1; CDR3 length: 12; V gene: TRBV5-5; D gene: -; clone size: few; CDR3 protein: CASSPWGGEQFF; CDR3 DNA: TGTGCCAGCAGCCCTTGGGGTGGTGAGCAGTTCTTC
J gene: TRBJ1-5; CDR3 length: 15; V gene: TRBV20-1; D gene: -; clone size: many; CDR3 protein: CSAIGTGDSNQPQHF; CDR3 DNA: TGCAGTGCTATAGGGACGGGGGATAGCAATCAGCCCCAGCATTTT
J gene: TRBJ2-5; CDR3 length: 11; V gene: TRBV29-1; D gene: -; clone size: -; CDR3 protein: CSATAGETQYF; CDR3 DNA: TGCAGCGCCACAGCCGGAGAGACCCAGTACTTC
J gene: TRBJ1-4; CDR3 length: 15; V gene: TRBV7-9; D gene: TRBD1; clone size: few; CDR3 protein: CASSPPTGIGEKLFF; CDR3 DNA: TGTGCCAGCAGCCCCCCGACAGGGATAGGTGAAAAACTGTTTTTT
J gene: TRBJ2-2; CDR3 length: 15; V gene: TRBV5-1; D gene: -; clone size: many; CDR3 protein: CASSLSQGNTGELFF; CDR3 DNA: TGCGCCAGCAGCTTGAGCCAGGGGAACACCGGGGAGCTGTTTTTT
J gene: TRBJ2-1; CDR3 length: 16; V gene: TRBV10-3; D gene: TRBD2; clone size: -; CDR3 protein: CAISGLAGGLGNEQFF; CDR3 DNA: TGTGCCATCAGTGGACTAGCGGGAGGGCTTGGTAATGAGCAGTTCTTC
J gene: TRBJ2-5; CDR3 length: 14; V gene: TRBV10-3; D gene: -; clone size: many; CDR3 protein: CAISEFTGQETQYF; CDR3 DNA: TGTGCCATCAGTGAGTTCACAGGACAAGAGACCCAGTACTTC
J gene: TRBJ1-2; CDR3 length: 12; V gene: TRBV7-9; D gene: -; clone size: -; CDR3 protein: CASSLEKTGYTF; CDR3 DNA: TGTGCCAGCAGCTTGGAAAAGACAGGCTACACCTTC
J gene: TRBJ1-3; CDR3 length: 14; V gene: TRBV28; D gene: -; clone size: -; CDR3 protein: CASSTPRPGNTIYF; CDR3 DNA: TGTGCCAGCAGTACTCCGAGGCCGGGAAACACCATATATTTT
J gene: TRBJ1-3; CDR3 length: 11; V gene: TRBV28; D gene: -; clone size: many; CDR3 protein: CASSLSNTIYF; CDR3 DNA: TGTGCCAGCAGTTTATCAAACACCATATATTTT
J gene: TRBJ1-5; CDR3 length: 15; V gene: TRBV6-1; D gene: -; clone size: -; CDR3 protein: CASSRWTDSNQPQHF; CDR3 DNA: TGTGCCAGCAGCCGGTGGACCGATAGCAATCAGCCCCAGCATTTT
J gene: TRBJ2-7; CDR3 length: 16; V gene: TRBV7-9; D gene: TRBD2; clone size: many; CDR3 protein: CASSLTQREGGNEQYF; CDR3 DNA: TGTGCCAGCAGCTTAACCCAGCGGGAAGGAGGAAACGAGCAGTACTTC